These 6 T cell receptor beta chains came from one sample sequenced in a study of blood T cells in healthy people across ages. The second PCR ran about 6 to 12 cycles with a sample-barcoded 5' primer and J-beta primers. TCRdb processed the 5' RACE reads anew with MiXCR; each CDR3 protein has one entry. The repertoire includes 1.5 million to 2 million distinct CDR3 sequences, about 31% of them detected once, and over 9% sits in the top ten. The material sequenced was blood. The receptors originated from a woman aged 25 to 45 in good health.

This chain connects TRBV20-1 to TRBJ1-3; maybe TRBD1 (6 bases). This CDR3 has 16 amino acids. Germline V CDR1 and CDR2: DFQATT, SNEGSKA (reference sequence). Trimming took off 3 bases at V and 0 bases at J, with 15 bases between the two ends. CDR3 DNA: TGCAGTGCTAGGTCTGTGGACAGACTCTCTGGAAACACCATATATTTT. Translated, it gives CSARSVDRLSGNTIYF.

This chain links TRBV12-3 or TRBV12-4 with TRBJ1-6; the D is unclear. V was cut by 5 bases and J by 7 bases, with 12 bases left in between. The CDR3 is 14 residues long. Here the CDR3 DNA reads TGTGCCAGCAGTGCTTATGGGAAGAATTCACCCCTCCACTTT. The encoded protein is CASSAYGKNSPLHF.

This clonotype appeared a few times. The chain couples TRBV2 to TRBJ2-5; D is possibly TRBD2 (5 bases). The CDR3 loop spans 10 amino acids. The V end was cut by 9 bases, the J end by 5 bases, with 7 bases between. Germline V gives CDR1 SNHLY, CDR2 FYNNEI. For the CDR3, the DNA is TGTGCCAGGGAGGAGGAGACCCAGTACTTC. Translation: CAREEETQYF.

The genes are TRBV28 and TRBJ2-7; D tentatively fits TRBD1 or TRBD2 (5 bases each). The CDR3 runs to 16 residues. V was shortened by 2 bases and J by 6 bases, with 20 bases between the two germline ends. Germline V CDR1 and CDR2: MDHEN, SYDVKM. CDR3 protein: CASSLGLGYGAGEQYF. CDR3 in DNA: TGTGCCAGCAGTTTAGGGCTTGGTTACGGGGCGGGCGAGCAGTACTTC.

The chain employs TRBV20-1 and TRBJ2-5, with TRBD1 identical over 7 bases. Germline CDR1 DFQATT, CDR2 SNEGSKA (reference sequence). V was clipped by 3 bases and J by 4 bases; unmatched bases: 8. The CDR3 has 14 residues. The CDR3 here is CSASSTGNTETQYF. CDR3 sequence (DNA): TGCAGTGCTAGTTCGACAGGGAATACAGAGACCCAGTACTTC.

The chain combines TRBV19 with TRBJ1-1; tentative D call: TRBD1 (5 bases). Per germline, CDR1 LNHDA and CDR2 SQIVND (reference sequence). V was pared by 5 bases and J by 1 base, with 14 bases between. The CDR3 loop spans 15 amino acids. The CDR3 region has the DNA TGTGCCAGTAGTCAACGGACATGGTCGAACACTGAAGCTTTCTTT. Protein product: CASSQRTWSNTEAFF.